The 29 T cell receptor beta chains listed next were all sequenced from one sample in a study of CD8+ T cells in alopecia areata. Sequencing templates came from extracted RNA that was reverse transcribed into cDNA. Profiled with immunoSEQ multiplex PCR; TCRdb holds only in-frame clones, not every one. Of about 190,000 clones in the sample, approximately 60% were seen once. Documented treatment: oral pan-JAK inhibitor, 5-10 mg twice daily. The sequencing here drew on CD4+ T cells sorted from blood, taken at week 4, from a patient treated with tofacitinib. These receptors came from a human donor with alopecia areata.

The V gene is TRBV19, the J gene TRBJ1-5; 7 nucleotides line up with TRBD1. V shed 1 base, J shed 12 bases, and the junction held 6 bases outside the gene matches. Germline CDR1 and CDR2: LNHDA and SQIVND (reference sequence). This CDR3 contains 13 residues. CDR3 nucleotides: TGTGCCAGTAGTATAGGGGACAGCCCGAGCCAGCATTTT. It yields the protein CASSIGDSPSQHF.

The chain combines TRBV15 with TRBJ2-3, with a weak D call TRBD2 (5 bases). V lost 3 bases to trimming and J lost 0 bases, with 16 bases between them. Per the germline V gene, CDR1 is LNHNV and CDR2 is YYDKDF (reference sequence). The CDR3 is 17 residues long. The CDR3 here is CATSSPRSSISTDTQYF. The CDR3 coding sequence is TGTGCCACCAGCAGTCCTAGATCTAGCATTAGCACAGATACGCAGTATTTT.

This chain joins TRBV6-6 and TRBJ2-1; unclear D gene. The CDR3 is 13 amino acids. Germline CDR1 MNHNY, CDR2 SVGAGI (reference sequence). The V and J ends lost 6 bases and 6 bases respectively, with 12 bases between them. CDR3 in amino acids: CASSLSEINEQFF. The CDR3 DNA is TGTGCCAGCAGCCTTTCCGAGATCAATGAGCAGTTCTTC.

This clone was seen a handful of times. The chain carries TRBV29-1 and TRBJ2-7; D gene unclear. Looked up from germline, CDR1 is SQVTM and CDR2 is ANQGSEA. V gave up 5 bases and J gave up 2 bases, with 10 bases separating them. The CDR3 covers 12 residues. The CDR3 DNA is TGCAGCGTTAAGACGGTTACCTACGAGCAGTACTTC. This codes for CSVKTVTYEQYF.

V is TRBV5-1 and J is TRBJ2-7, with D possibly being TRBD2 (6 bases). Trimming stripped 1 base from V and 2 bases from J, with 13 bases between. Germline V gene lookup returns CDR1 SGHRS and CDR2 YFSETQ. The CDR3 sequence is 15 residues long. DNA of the CDR3: TGCGCCAGCAGCTTGTACCCCGGGACTCCCTACGAGCAGTACTTC. Protein: CASSLYPGTPYEQYF. Full variable domain (remainder filled in from reference TRBV5-1 and TRBJ2-7): KAGVTQTPRYLIKTRGQQVTLSCSPISGHRSVSWYQQTPGQGLQFLFEYFSETQRNKGNFPGRFSGRQFSNSRSEMNVSTLELGDSALYLCASSLYPGTPYEQYFGPGTRLTVT.

A single count supports this clone. V usage is TRBV30 and J usage is TRBJ2-5, with 7 nucleotides matching TRBD2. The V and J ends lost 4 bases and 7 bases, in that order; junction bases with no gene match: 15. The CDR3 sequence is 15 residues long. The germline CDR1 and CDR2 sequences are GTSNPN and SVGIG (reference sequence). CDR3 bases: TGTGCCTGGACTCCTGGACTAGGGGTCTCTGGGACCCAGTACTTC. This gives the protein CAWTPGLGVSGTQYF.

The chain combines TRBV15 with TRBJ2-6; no reliable D call. The CDR3 has 18 residues. Trimming shortened V by 0 bases and J by 0 bases, and 12 bases separated the two germline ends. Germline CDR1 LNHNV, CDR2 YYDKDF (reference sequence). CDR3 bases: TGTGCCACCAGCAGAGATCGACCCCATAGCTCTGGGGCCAACGTCCTGACTTTC. Its translation is CATSRDRPHSSGANVLTF.

The genes are TRBV29-1 and TRBJ1-2; D may be TRBD1 (5 bases). The CDR3 has 13 residues. Looked up from germline, CDR1 is SQVTM and CDR2 is ANQGSEA. Deletions cut 0 bases from V and 1 base from J, with 6 bases between. The DNA for the CDR3 is TGCAGCGTTGAAGAACAGGTTAACTATGGCTACACCTTC. As protein: CSVEEQVNYGYTF.

J is TRBJ2-4 and V is TRBV30, with D perhaps TRBD1 (6 bases). CDR1 and CDR2 (germline): GTSNPN, SVGIG (reference sequence). The CDR3 runs to 13 residues. V lost 5 bases, J lost 3 bases, and 11 bases lay in between. CDR3 DNA sequence: TGTGCCTGGGGGGACAATTACAAAAACATTCAGTACTTC. As protein: CAWGDNYKNIQYF. Full variable domain (rest looked up from reference TRBV30 and TRBJ2-4): SQTIHQWPATLVQPVGSPLSLECTVEGTSNPNLYWYRQAAGRGLQLLFYSVGIGQISSEVPQNLSASRPQDRQFILSSKKLLLSDSGFYLCAWGDNYKNIQYFGAGTRLSVL.

The chain links TRBV30 to TRBJ2-7; a possible D gene is TRBD2 (6 bases). Germline CDR1 GTSNPN, CDR2 SVGIG (reference sequence). The V and J ends lost 3 bases and 4 bases respectively, with 13 bases between them. This CDR3 is built from 13 residues. The CDR3 region is CAWRHTGGYEQYF. The DNA of the CDR3 is TGTGCCTGGAGACACACCGGGGGTTACGAGCAGTACTTC.

V is TRBV30 and J is TRBJ2-2, with D maybe TRBD2 (7 bases). There are 16 residues in the CDR3. V lost 0 bases and J 1 base, leaving 12 bases between the germline ends. The germline V gene has CDR1 GTSNPN and CDR2 SVGIG (reference sequence). CDR3 DNA sequence: TGTGCCTGGAGTGTACAAGGGGGGGAGAACACCGGGGAGCTGTTTTTT. This encodes CAWSVQGGENTGELFF.

The CDR3 is CASSRTPPGLAGGANTGELFF. The CDR3 nucleotides read TGTGCCAGCAGCCGAACACCACCGGGACTAGCGGGAGGAGCGAACACCGGGGAGCTGTTTTTT. The genes are TRBV27 and TRBJ2-2; 15 positions agree with TRBD2. This CDR3 is 21 amino acids long. The germline gives CDR1 MNHEY, CDR2 SMNVEV (reference sequence). V shed 6 bases and J 0 bases; nucleotides not matched to a gene: 14.

J is TRBJ1-5 and V is TRBV6-5; no clear D. Trimming removed 7 bases at V and 0 bases at J, with 10 bases between. The CDR3 contains 14 residues. The V gene's germline CDR1 is MNHEY and CDR2 SVGAGI. The CDR3 bases are TGTGCCAGCAATGAGTGGGGTAGCAATCAGCCCCAGCATTTT. It translates to CASNEWGSNQPQHF.

This clone came up a few times. V and J are TRBV29-1 and TRBJ1-1; D not resolved. Germline lookup yields CDR1 SQVTM and CDR2 ANQGSEA. This CDR3 is built from 13 residues. The V and J ends lost 4 bases and 0 bases respectively, with 9 bases between them. The CDR3 sequence is CSVAVGMNTEAFF. The CDR3 nucleotides are TGCAGCGTTGCTGTGGGTATGAACACTGAAGCTTTCTTT.

The chain employs TRBV30 and TRBJ2-2; D is ambiguous. The V gene's germline CDR1 is GTSNPN and CDR2 SVGIG (reference sequence). CDR3 length: 13 amino acids. Trimming stripped 4 bases from V and 0 bases from J, with 6 bases between. In DNA form, the CDR3 reads TGTGCCTGGAAGGGCCCGAACACCGGGGAGCTGTTTTTT. Its translation is CAWKGPNTGELFF.

The chain carries TRBV29-1 and TRBJ2-2, with D uncertain. Looked up from germline, CDR1 is SQVTM and CDR2 is ANQGSEA. Trimming left V 3 bases short and J 3 bases short, with 11 bases between. This CDR3 has 14 amino acids. DNA for the CDR3: TGCAGCGTTGAGCGTCAGCGCTACACCGGGGAGCTGTTTTTT. Its translation: CSVERQRYTGELFF.

The rearrangement uses TRBV2 and TRBJ2-7; 7 bases match TRBD1. Germline values: CDR1 SNHLY, CDR2 FYNNEI. J was trimmed by 2 bases and V by 6 bases; bases with no gene match: 7. The CDR3 covers 14 residues. The CDR3 nucleotides read TGTGCCAGCAGAACGGACAGGCCTCCCTACGAGCAGTACTTC. Protein product: CASRTDRPPYEQYF. The full variable domain, in which reference TRBV2 and TRBJ2-7 provide the parts outside the CDR3, is EPEVTQTPSHQVTQMGQEVILRCVPISNHLYFYWYRQILGQKVEFLVSFYNNEISEKSEIFDDQFSVERPDGSNFTLKIRSTKLEDSAMYFCASRTDRPPYEQYFGPGTRLTVT.

There are a few counts of this clone. The chain combines TRBV19 with TRBJ2-2, with D uncertain. Germline V lookup: CDR1 LNHDA, CDR2 SQIVND (reference sequence). The V end was cut by 6 bases, the J end by 1 base, with 6 bases between. The CDR3 has 13 residues. The CDR3 coding sequence is TGTGCCAGTAGCGAGCGGAACACCGGGGAGCTGTTTTTT. It yields the protein CASSERNTGELFF.

The rearrangement joins TRBV4-2 to TRBJ1-5; D unclear. V dropped 3 bases and J dropped 11 bases, with 14 bases sitting between them. CDR3 length: 13 amino acids. The germline CDR1 and CDR2 sequences are LGHNA and YNFKEQ. Here the CDR3 DNA reads TGTGCCAGCAGCCAGGCCCTTCAATGGGCCCAGCATTTT. Protein sequence: CASSQALQWAQHF.

The chain employs TRBV19 and TRBJ2-7, with 8 bases lining up with TRBD2. Germline V gene data show CDR1 as LNHDA and CDR2 as SQIVND (reference sequence). The CDR3 covers 15 residues. The V gene end was trimmed by 1 base and the J gene end by 6 bases; junction bases not matched to a gene: 8. The CDR3 sequence is CASSIGLSGNREQYF. The CDR3 DNA reads as TGTGCCAGTAGTATAGGGCTTAGCGGGAATCGCGAGCAGTACTTC.

The chain carries TRBV29-1 and TRBJ1-2, with D maybe TRBD1 (6 bases). CDR3 size: 16 residues. The germline V gene encodes CDR1 SQVTM and CDR2 ANQGSEA. Deletions cut 4 bases from V and 2 bases from J, with 20 bases between. The CDR3 DNA follows: TGCAGCGTTGGGCGAGGTGGTTCCGACAGGAACTATGGCTACACCTTC. Translated: CSVGRGGSDRNYGYTF. The variable domain in full, with the rest retrieved from reference TRBV29-1 and TRBJ1-2, is SAVISQKPSRDICQRGTSLTIQCQVDSQVTMMFWYRQQPGQSLTLIATANQGSEATYESGFVIDKFPISRPNLTFSTLTVSNMSPEDSSIYLCSVGRGGSDRNYGYTFGSGTRLTVV.

This chain joins TRBV28 and TRBJ2-1; unclear D gene. The CDR3 consists of 14 residues. CDR1 MDHEN and CDR2 SYDVKM come from the germline V gene. V dropped 8 bases and J dropped 4 bases, with 15 bases sitting between them. CDR3 sequence (DNA): TGTGCCAGCTGGCCCGGCAGGAGATACAATGAGCAGTTCTTC. Its translation is CASWPGRRYNEQFF.

The chain carries TRBV5-5 and TRBJ2-5, with D unclear. The CDR3 has 15 residues. V was pared by 4 bases and J by 5 bases, with 18 bases between. From germline, CDR1 is SGHKS and CDR2 YYEKEE (reference sequence). The chain's CDR3 is CASSPVLPGLETQYF. In DNA form, the CDR3 reads TGTGCCAGCAGCCCGGTCCTTCCTGGGTTGGAGACCCAGTACTTC.

Only a few counts were recorded for this clone. The chain uses TRBV7-2 and TRBJ2-1, with 8 nucleotides matching TRBD1. Germline V gene lookup returns CDR1 SGHTA and CDR2 FQGNSA. The length of the CDR3 is 13 residues. With 3 bases clipped from V and 8 bases from J, the junction kept 3 bases outside the gene matches. In DNA form, the CDR3 reads TGTGCCAGCAGCTTTCAGGGGGCGGATGAGCAGTTCTTC. Translation gives CASSFQGADEQFF.

This rearrangement joins TRBV30 to TRBJ2-2; 8 bases line up with TRBD2. The germline gives CDR1 GTSNPN, CDR2 SVGIG (reference sequence). This CDR3 has 17 amino acids. V lost 3 bases and J lost 3; bases outside the gene matches: 12. The CDR3 DNA follows: TGTGCCTGGAGCAGGCGAGCGGGAGATAGTGACACCGGGGAGCTGTTTTTT. This sequence encodes CAWSRRAGDSDTGELFF.

The chain joins TRBV5-1 to TRBJ1-2; the D gene is possibly TRBD1 (5 bases). The germline CDR1 and CDR2 sequences are SGHRS and YFSETQ. The CDR3 is 15 amino acids. V was cut by 0 bases and J by 4 bases, with 13 bases left in between. CDR3 sequence (DNA): TGCGCCAGCAGCTTGGCGCGCAGGGAGGTCTATGGCTACACCTTC. Translation: CASSLARREVYGYTF. The entire variable domain, with the rest obtained from reference TRBV5-1 and TRBJ1-2, is as follows: KAGVTQTPRYLIKTRGQQVTLSCSPISGHRSVSWYQQTPGQGLQFLFEYFSETQRNKGNFPGRFSGRQFSNSRSEMNVSTLELGDSALYLCASSLARREVYGYTFGSGTRLTVV.

The DNA for the CDR3 is TGCGCCAGCAGCTTGGGACCGGGAGTAGACGGGAATGAGCAGTTCTTC. This translates into CASSLGPGVDGNEQFF. The rearrangement joins TRBV5-1 to TRBJ2-1; the D gene is possibly TRBD2 (6 bases). V was clipped by 0 bases and J by 7 bases, with 17 bases between them. The germline CDR1 and CDR2 sequences are SGHRS and YFSETQ. The CDR3 runs 16 residues.

The chain joins TRBV29-1 to TRBJ1-2; D is undetermined. Germline V CDR1 and CDR2: SQVTM, ANQGSEA. The length of the CDR3 is 14 residues. V shed 1 base and J shed 8 bases, with 17 bases lying between them. This chain's CDR3 is CSVEGRGPALGYTF. The CDR3 DNA sequence: TGCAGCGTTGAAGGCCGTGGGCCCGCTTTAGGCTACACCTTC.

V usage is TRBV9 and J usage is TRBJ1-5; the D is unclear. There are 14 residues in the CDR3. CDR1 SGDLS and CDR2 YYNGEE come from the germline V gene. Trimming took off 0 bases at V and 8 bases at J, with 12 bases between the two ends. The DNA of the CDR3 is TGTGCCAGCAGCGTAGAGGCGACGGAGGAGCCCCAGCATTTT. It specifies CASSVEATEEPQHF.